This entry lists 24 T cell receptor beta chains sequenced from one sample in a study of control samples from healthy donors and cancer patients. Produced via immunoSEQ multiplex PCR; TCRdb's table is partial and in-frame only. In the table there are about 34,000 clones, 85% to 90% of which are singletons. Sequencing was carried out using PBMCs. These receptors all stem from a woman between 40 and 50 years old with lung cancer.

The chain has TRBV2 and TRBJ1-6; 7 positions agree with TRBD1. The CDR3 has 14 amino acids. CDR1 SNHLY and CDR2 FYNNEI come from the germline V gene. V lost 6 bases and J lost 8; bases outside the gene matches: 7. The CDR3, as DNA: TGTGCCAGCAGAGCCGGGACAGCGCATTCACCCCTCCACTTT. Translating gives CASRAGTAHSPLHF. The full variable domain, its missing parts supplied by reference TRBV2 and TRBJ1-6, is EPEVTQTPSHQVTQMGQEVILRCVPISNHLYFYWYRQILGQKVEFLVSFYNNEISEKSEIFDDQFSVERPDGSNFTLKIRSTKLEDSAMYFCASRAGTAHSPLHFGNGTRLTVT.

The chain links TRBV4-2 to TRBJ2-2; 9 bases are a match to TRBD2. Germline CDR1 LGHNA, CDR2 YNFKEQ. V gave up 1 base and J gave up 6 bases; unmatched junction bases: 9. The CDR3 has 17 residues. CDR3 residues: CASSQGVVLAGSGELFF. The CDR3 bases are TGTGCCAGCAGCCAAGGGGTGGTACTAGCGGGTTCCGGGGAGCTGTTTTTT.

The chain carries TRBV2 and TRBJ1-1; D ambiguous. V shed 8 bases and J shed 4 bases, with 11 bases lying between them. The V gene's germline CDR1 is SNHLY and CDR2 FYNNEI. This CDR3 contains 12 residues. The CDR3 reads CASVRDPTEAFF. Written as DNA, the CDR3 is TGTGCCAGCGTGAGGGATCCCACTGAAGCTTTCTTT.

V usage is TRBV21-1 and J usage is TRBJ2-1; the D call of TRBD1 is as the table states it, not checked on the DNA. TRBV21-1 is classified as a pseudogene. The CDR3 loop spans 16 amino acids. The CDR3 loop reads CASSPWRGPSMNEQFF. The DNA of the CDR3 is TGTGCCAGCAGCCCCTGGAGGGGGCCCTCGATGAATGAGCAGTTCTTC.

This rearrangement joins TRBV6-2 or TRBV6-3 to TRBJ1-1, with 9 bases aligning to TRBD1. V shed 2 bases, J shed 0 bases, and the junction held 7 bases outside the gene matches. The germline V gene has CDR1 MNHEY and CDR2 SVGEGT. This CDR3 comprises 17 residues. The CDR3 region has the DNA TGTGCCAGCAGTTACGAAAGCGGACAGGGGATGAACACTGAAGCTTTCTTT. Protein product: CASSYESGQGMNTEAFF.

The chain uses TRBV28 and TRBJ1-1; possibly TRBD1 for D (6 bases). The length of the CDR3 is 16 residues. The V gene's germline CDR1 is MDHEN and CDR2 SYDVKM. Between the trimmed V and J ends, which lost 10 bases and 0 bases, there was a span of 21 bases. The DNA for the CDR3 is TGTGCCATCGCGGGGGCCGTGACGGTTCTGAACACTGAAGCTTTCTTT. Translation: CAIAGAVTVLNTEAFF.

V and J are TRBV21-1 and TRBJ2-2. TRBV21-1 is designated a pseudogene. CDR3 length: 14 residues. The CDR3 coding sequence is TGTGCCACCCTGGCCGTGGGGGTTACCGGGGAGCTGTTTTTT. Translating gives CATLAVGVTGELFF.

The rearrangement joins TRBV7-9 to TRBJ1-2; perhaps TRBD1 as D (5 bases). The CDR3 runs 14 residues. Between the trimmed V and J ends, which lost 5 bases and 4 bases, there was a span of 14 bases. CDR1 and CDR2 from the germline V gene are SEHNR and FQNEAQ (reference sequence). CDR3 protein: CASSTDRNGYGYTF. The CDR3 bases are TGTGCCAGCAGCACAGACAGAAACGGCTATGGCTACACCTTC.

The chain uses TRBV3-1 (or the pseudogene TRBV3-2) and TRBJ1-6; 7 nucleotides line up with TRBD1. Germline loops: CDR1 LGHDT, CDR2 YNNKEL (reference sequence). The CDR3 has 15 residues. V lost 5 bases to trimming and J lost 13 bases; unmatched junction nucleotides: 14. The CDR3 DNA reads as TGTGCCAGCAGCTACACAGGGGATGGGGGGGCGCCCCTCCACTTT. Encoded protein: CASSYTGDGGAPLHF.

A single count supports this clone. CDR3 protein: CASGSGNTIYF. The CDR3 DNA reads TGTGCCAGCGGCTCTGGAAACACCATATATTTT. The rearrangement joins TRBV7-7 to TRBJ1-3, with unresolved D. Germline V gives CDR1 SSHAT, CDR2 FNYEAQ (reference sequence). The V end was cut by 8 bases, the J end by 0 bases, with 2 bases between. The CDR3 length is 11 residues.

V gene TRBV20-1 combines with J gene TRBJ1-2; a possible D gene is TRBD1 (6 bases). V lost 3 bases and J 7 bases, leaving 18 bases between the germline ends. The CDR3 sequence is 14 residues long. CDR1 and CDR2 from the germline V gene are DFQATT and SNEGSKA (reference sequence). The CDR3: CSASARGRGSGYTF. Here the CDR3 DNA reads TGCAGTGCTAGTGCCCGGGGCAGGGGATCTGGCTACACCTTC.

The rearrangement uses TRBV2 and TRBJ2-3, with TRBD1 identical over 8 bases. This CDR3 contains 14 residues. J was trimmed by 3 bases and V by 4 bases; bases with no gene match: 3. From germline, CDR1 is SNHLY and CDR2 FYNNEI. CDR3 region: CASSGRQGTDTQYF. CDR3 DNA: TGTGCCAGCAGTGGGCGACAGGGGACAGATACGCAGTATTTT.

The V gene is TRBV14, the J gene TRBJ2-5, with TRBD2 as a possible D gene (6 bases). V lost 0 bases, J lost 2 bases, and 10 bases lay in between. CDR3 length equals 15 residues. CDR1 and CDR2 (germline): SGHDN, FVKESK. The CDR3 protein is CASSQESSVQETQYF. In DNA form, the CDR3 reads TGTGCCAGCAGCCAAGAGTCTAGCGTTCAAGAGACCCAGTACTTC.

The V call is TRBV6-2 or TRBV6-3, the J call TRBJ2-3; D perhaps matches TRBD2 (6 bases). CDR1 is MNHEY, CDR2 SVGEGT, per germline. The CDR3 totals 16 residues. V lost 4 bases to trimming and J lost 3 bases, with 17 bases between them. This CDR3 reads CASSLGGARETDTQYF. The CDR3 DNA sequence: TGTGCCAGCAGTTTAGGCGGGGCGAGGGAAACAGATACGCAGTATTTT.

The CDR3, as DNA: TGTGCCATCAGAGGACAGACCCTAAACGAGCAGTACTTC. It translates to CAIRGQTLNEQYF. The chain uses TRBV10-3 and TRBJ2-7; TRBD1 is a possible D gene (6 bases). Germline V gene data show CDR1 as ENHRY and CDR2 as SYGVKD. There are 13 residues in the CDR3. Trimming cost V 6 bases and J 5 bases, with 14 bases left between them.

V and J are TRBV18 and TRBJ2-3; D gene unclear. Germline V gene lookup returns CDR1 KGHSH and CDR2 LQKENI. The CDR3 spans 13 residues. V dropped 3 bases and J dropped 4 bases, with 8 bases sitting between them. Written as DNA, the CDR3 is TGTGCCAGCTCACCGCCTATCGCAGATACGCAGTATTTT. It yields the protein CASSPPIADTQYF.

This clone was found once. The V call is TRBV27, the J call TRBJ1-4; no clear D. Per the germline V gene, CDR1 is MNHEY and CDR2 is SMNVEV (reference sequence). The CDR3 spans 15 residues. Between the trimmed V and J ends, which lost 2 bases and 5 bases, there was a span of 12 bases. CDR3 amino acids: CASSLAGLENEKLFF. The CDR3 nucleotides read TGTGCCAGCAGTTTAGCGGGCCTTGAGAATGAAAAACTGTTTTTT. Filled out from reference TRBV27 and TRBJ1-4, the complete variable domain reads EAQVTQNPRYLITVTGKKLTVTCSQNMNHEYMSWYRQDPGLGLRQIYYSMNVEVTDKGDVPEGYKVSRKEKRNFPLILESPSPNQTSLYFCASSLAGLENEKLFFGSGTQLSVL.

The chain recombines TRBV11-2 with TRBJ2-2; D unresolved. The V gene's germline CDR1 is SGHAT and CDR2 FQNNGV. Trimming shortened V by 2 bases and J by 5 bases, and 12 bases separated the two germline ends. This CDR3 has 15 residues. The CDR3 nucleotides are TGTGCCAGCAGCTTAAACCAGCAATGGACCGGGGAGCTGTTTTTT. Amino acid sequence: CASSLNQQWTGELFF. Looking up the rest from reference TRBV11-2 and TRBJ2-2 gives the full variable domain: EAGVAQSPRYKIIEKRQSVAFWCNPISGHATLYWYQQILGQGPKLLIQFQNNGVVDDSQLPKDRFSAERLKGVDSTLKIQPAKLEDSAVYLCASSLNQQWTGELFFGEGSRLTVL.

The V call is TRBV2, the J call TRBJ1-2; D is perhaps TRBD1 (6 bases). V was trimmed by 4 bases and J by 0 bases, leaving 9 bases between them. The CDR3 is 14 residues long. Germline V lookup: CDR1 SNHLY, CDR2 FYNNEI. The CDR3 coding sequence is TGTGCCAGCAGTGGGACAGTAGCTAACTATGGCTACACCTTC. Amino acids: CASSGTVANYGYTF.

The table lists this clone with a count of one. V is TRBV5-6 and J is TRBJ1-1; D unresolved. Trimming removed 2 bases at V and 0 bases at J, with 11 bases between. CDR1 and CDR2 (germline): SGHDT, YYEEEE. CDR3 size: 15 residues. The CDR3, as DNA: TGTGCCAGCAGCTTTCCGAGCCAGTTGAACACTGAAGCTTTCTTT. Its translation: CASSFPSQLNTEAFF.

J is TRBJ2-1 and V is TRBV7-3, with D uncertain. The V gene's germline CDR1 is SGHTA and CDR2 FQGTGA. This CDR3 comprises 15 residues. Between the trimmed V and J ends, which lost 1 base and 0 bases, there was a span of 7 bases. The CDR3 DNA follows: TGTGCCAGCAGCTTAAATCCCGGCTCCTACAATGAGCAGTTCTTC. Its translation: CASSLNPGSYNEQFF. Complete variable domain (other parts from reference TRBV7-3 and TRBJ2-1): GAGVSQTPSNKVTEKGKYVELRCDPISGHTALYWYRQSLGQGPEFLIYFQGTGAADDSGLPNDRFFAVRPEGSVSTLKIQRTERGDSAVYLCASSLNPGSYNEQFFGPGTRLTVL.

The V gene is TRBV3-1 (or the pseudogene TRBV3-2), the J gene TRBJ1-3, with D hard to call. This CDR3 has 16 amino acids. V was cut by 0 bases and J by 0 bases, with 9 bases left in between. Germline V CDR1 and CDR2: LGHDT, YNNKEL (reference sequence). The CDR3 DNA reads TGTGCCAGCAGCCAAGAATCCAGGCACTCTGGAAACACCATATATTTT. Translation: CASSQESRHSGNTIYF.

The table lists this clone with a few counts. The chain joins TRBV28 to TRBJ1-3; D perhaps matches TRBD1 (5 bases). Trimming took off 4 bases at V and 5 bases at J, with 15 bases between the two ends. The CDR3 has 15 residues. Germline V gene data show CDR1 as MDHEN and CDR2 as SYDVKM. CDR3 sequence (DNA): TGTGCCAGCAGTTCCCTTGGGGGACTACGAAACACCATATATTTT. Its protein is CASSSLGGLRNTIYF.

The chain is built from TRBV3-1 (or the pseudogene TRBV3-2) and TRBJ1-5; D call uncertain. The V gene's germline CDR1 is LGHDT and CDR2 YNNKEL (reference sequence). The CDR3 is 14 residues long. Deletions cut 0 bases from V and 10 bases from J, with 13 bases between. The CDR3 reads CASSQDTGRPPQHF. The CDR3 DNA sequence: TGTGCCAGCAGCCAAGATACGGGCAGGCCACCCCAGCATTTT.